One T cell receptor (beta chain) is described in this entry. Its specificity is unknown. The data are from a study of cytomegalovirus exposure and HLA in healthy donors. About the research overall: Out of around 360 genotyped donors, about 76% belonged to the Caucasian-associated ancestry cluster.

It was with 60 Vbeta and 13 Jbeta primers that the PCR ran. As originally analysed: Approximately 9.9 million shared chains were among the approximately 82 million unique TCR beta chains that a later analysis counted. TCRdb's copy holds only in-frame clones and misses some; the assay was immunoSEQ multiplex PCR. The D gene and trimming were derived from the DNA, and the V and J assignments and clone size from that table. This sample has about 130,000 clones; over 60% occur once, and the top ten carry 4.2%. V was pared by 0 bases and J by 5 bases, with 3 bases of the junction left unmatched. This CDR3 spans 15 amino acids. Germline-derived CDR1 and CDR2 are ENHRY and SYGVKD. Regarding the study as a whole: A few CMV-associated chains were confirmed in vitro to be specific for CMV antigens. Reports described diagnosis of cytomegalovirus status by the classifier as highly specific and sensitive.

The sequenced material came from PBMCs. The rearrangement links TRBV10-3 to TRBJ1-1; TRBD1 matches at 10 bases. This TCR was recovered from a male donor in good health and CMV-seropositive. The CDR3 spells CAISESTGGSTEAFF. The CDR3 region has the DNA TGTGCCATCAGTGAGTCGACAGGGGGCAGTACTGAAGCTTTCTTT.